This T cell receptor beta chain was retrieved from a study of T cells in localized non-small cell lung cancer (TCRdb year 2020). Looking at the study overall: T cell repertoires of 236 early-stage NSCLC patients were analyzed, with tumors being compared against uninvolved tumor-adjacent lungs. All 220 or so NSCLC patients in the cohort were treatment-naive and had localized lung tumors that were resected. A mean age of around 69 years was recorded for the NSCLC patients, of whom under 150 were male and about a hundred were female.

V and J lose 2 bases and 3 bases, and a span of 19 bases separates them. The germline V gene sets CDR1 to MGHRA and CDR2 to YSYEKL. From cysteine to phenylalanine, the CDR3 is 17 amino acids long. Only the CDR3 DNA stays, 51 bases, in frame from base 1. With respect to this clone: This clone's antigen is unknown. The input lacks base qualities; no much larger clone sits a single base away.

TCR beta CDR3 regions were sequenced from DNA using the immunoSEQ Assay. The study's own analysis went as follows. T cell density was computed as TCR beta template counts normalized to usable DNA estimated by amplifying housekeeping genes. The preseqR package was used to estimate richness by extrapolating to 400,000 templates for PBMC samples and to 120,000 templates for tissue samples. Clonality was calculated as one minus Pielou's evenness. Differential abundance testing on productive amino-acid clonotypes, with a minimum total count of 5 and an alpha of 0.1, was used to identify tissue-enriched TCRs. The Jaccard Index and the Morisita Overlap Index were used to measure how much the repertoires overlapped between compartments. TCR beta CDR3s were clustered by GLIPH together with public tetramer-defined viral CDR3s, and at least three viral sequences plus V-gene enrichment were required for viral motifs. The clones in this table, taken by TCRdb from immuneACCESS, are in-frame only. Not every clone is retained; where verified, under half of the shortfall comes from an unresolved V gene, and the cause of the rest is unknown. The DNA was the basis for D and trimming; V, J and clone size are from that table. This sample is represented by about 130,000 clones; roughly 90% of them were singletons. The leading ten clones occupy around 1.7% of the sample.

Study-level results and caveats: Longer overall survival was associated with higher T cell density in blood, whereas shorter survival was associated with higher clonality in adjacent lung. Because of the exploratory design, TCR variables were selected using unadjusted p-values without false-discovery rate correction. Of the top 100 tumor clones, a median of 57 were detected in paired uninvolved adjacent lung; approximately 30 were also among that lung's top 100. Because multi-region sequencing of the tumors was not done, intratumor heterogeneity could not be ruled out. Uninvolved tumor-adjacent lung showed the highest T cell clonality, higher than tumor, which suggests more focused antigenic responses in the uninvolved tumor-adjacent lung.

At diagnosis, tumor, uninvolved tumor-adjacent lung and peripheral blood were collected and then preserved as a mix of FFPE and fresh-frozen material. For TCR repertoire profiling, the blood samples were analyzed as peripheral blood mononuclear cells. The source is a female donor over 55 with stage I lung adenocarcinoma. Sequencing was performed on peripheral blood, taken before any cancer treatment. The chain was built from TRBV4-1 and TRBJ2-5, with TRBD1 perhaps the D gene, on 6 matching bases. The CDR3 in this case is CASSQFTFPPGEETQYF. The DNA is TGCGCCAGCAGCCAATTCACTTTCCCGCCAGGGGAAGAGACCCAGTACTTC.